The present T cell receptor (beta chain) was sequenced within a study of cytomegalovirus exposure and HLA in healthy donors. Researchers ran the PCR with 60 Vbeta and 13 Jbeta primers. Assay used: immunoSEQ multiplex PCR; TCRdb lists only in-frame clones, some missing. The sample carries over 70,000 clones, around three quarters recorded once. This CDR3 is 13 amino acids long. The germline V gene has CDR1 MDHEN and CDR2 SYDVKM. The ends lost 2 bases at V and 3 bases at J; junction bases unmatched: 1. The V gene is TRBV28, the J gene TRBJ2-7; 7 bases agree with TRBD1. The sequence came from a woman aged 45-65 years in good health and CMV-seropositive. The sample was PBMCs. The CDR3 region is CASSLDRVYEQYF. DNA of the CDR3: TGTGCCAGCAGTTTAGACAGGGTCTACGAGCAGTACTTC.